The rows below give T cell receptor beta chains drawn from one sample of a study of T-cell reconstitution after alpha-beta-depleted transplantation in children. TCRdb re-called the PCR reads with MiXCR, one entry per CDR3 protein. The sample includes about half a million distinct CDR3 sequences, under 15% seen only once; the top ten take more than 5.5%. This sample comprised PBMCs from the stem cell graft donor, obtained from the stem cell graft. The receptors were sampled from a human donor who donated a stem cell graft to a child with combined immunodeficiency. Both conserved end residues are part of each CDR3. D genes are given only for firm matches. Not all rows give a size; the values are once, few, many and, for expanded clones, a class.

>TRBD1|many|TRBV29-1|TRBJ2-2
TGCAGCGCCGGGACAGGGTCCGGGGAGCTGTTTTTT
CSAGTGSGELFF
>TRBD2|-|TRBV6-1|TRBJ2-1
TGTGCCAGCACCCAGGCCCTTACTAGCGGGAGGGCCGGTGAGCAGTTCTTC
CASTQALTSGRAGEQFF
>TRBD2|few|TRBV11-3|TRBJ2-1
TGTGCCAGCAGCCGAACGGGACTAAGGGACAATGAGCAGTTCTTC
CASSRTGLRDNEQFF
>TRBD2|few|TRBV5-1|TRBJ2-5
TGCGCCAGCAGCCCTGGACTAGCGGGAGGGCCGTACCAAGAGACCCAGTACTTC
CASSPGLAGGPYQETQYF
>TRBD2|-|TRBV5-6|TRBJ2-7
TGTGCCAGCAGCCGGTCCTGGAGCGGGAGGACGCCAGCCTACGAGCAGTACTTC
CASSRSWSGRTPAYEQYF
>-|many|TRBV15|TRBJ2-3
TGTGCCACCAGCAGAGATCGTGGTCGAGATACGCAGTATTTT
CATSRDRGRDTQYF
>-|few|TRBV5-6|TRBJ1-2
TGTGCCAGCAGCTTAACACCCTATGGCTACACCTTC
CASSLTPYGYTF
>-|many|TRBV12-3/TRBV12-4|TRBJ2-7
TGTGCCAGCAGTCTGTACCTAGGGAGCTCCTACGAGCAGTACTTC
CASSLYLGSSYEQYF
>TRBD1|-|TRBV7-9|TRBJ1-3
TGTGCCAGCAGCCCACGGGGACAGGGAGACACCATATATTTT
CASSPRGQGDTIYF
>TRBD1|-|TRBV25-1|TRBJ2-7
TGTGCCAGCAAAGACAGGGGAAGCTCCTACGAGCAGTACTTC
CASKDRGSSYEQYF
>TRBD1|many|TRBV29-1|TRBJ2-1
TGCAGCGCATCAGGGGGCCGGAACAATGAGCAGTTCTTC
CSASGGRNNEQFF
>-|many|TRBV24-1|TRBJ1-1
TGTGCCACCGGAGGGGAGAACACTGAAGCTTTCTTT
CATGGENTEAFF
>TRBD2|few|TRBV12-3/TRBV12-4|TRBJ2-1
TGTGCCAGCAGTCCCGGACTAGCGGGAGTTTTCGGCAATGAGCAGTTCTTC
CASSPGLAGVFGNEQFF
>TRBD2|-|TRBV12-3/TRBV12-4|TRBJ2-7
TGTGCCAGCAGTCCTACTCTGGGTGGGGTAGCGGGGATATCTACGAAGCAGTACTTC
CASSPTLGGVAGISTKQYF
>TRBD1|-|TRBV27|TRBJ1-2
TGTGCCAGCAGTTTATTCTACCGACAGGGTGGTTATGGCTACACCTTC
CASSLFYRQGGYGYTF
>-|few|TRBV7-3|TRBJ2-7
TGTGCCAGCAGCTTAGGAATCGGAGGGGCCTACGAGCAGTACTTC
CASSLGIGGAYEQYF
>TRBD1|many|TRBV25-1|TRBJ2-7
TGTGCCAGCAGTGAAACAGGGGAATCCTACGAGCAGTACTTC
CASSETGESYEQYF
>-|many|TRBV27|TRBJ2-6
TGTGCCAGCACGCCTCTGGGCACCACCTCTGGGGCCAACGTCCTGACTTTC
CASTPLGTTSGANVLTF
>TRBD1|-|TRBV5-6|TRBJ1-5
TGTGCCAGCAGCCCCCGGGACAGCTATCAGCCCCAGCATTTT
CASSPRDSYQPQHF
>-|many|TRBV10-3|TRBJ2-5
TGTGCCATCAGTGAAGACACTGGGGCAGAGACCCAGTACTTC
CAISEDTGAETQYF
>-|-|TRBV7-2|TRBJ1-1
TGTGCCAGCAGCCTGGGCGGGGGTTTGTGGAACACTGAAGCTTTCTTT
CASSLGGGLWNTEAFF
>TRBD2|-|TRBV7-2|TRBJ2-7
TGTGCCAGCAGCACGCTAGCGGTCTACGAGCAGTACTTC
CASSTLAVYEQYF
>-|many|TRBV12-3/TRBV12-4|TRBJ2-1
TGTGCCAGCAGTCCCATTGGCCCGGGGGATGAGCAGTTCTTC
CASSPIGPGDEQFF
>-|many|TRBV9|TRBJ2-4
TGTGCCAGCAGCGTAGTTGTCCGGCAGGCCAAGGTTGGGAACATTCAGTACTTC
CASSVVVRQAKVGNIQYF
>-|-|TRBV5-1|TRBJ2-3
TGCGCCAGCAGCGGGGTGTCTACTAGCACAGATACGCAGTATTTT
CASSGVSTSTDTQYF
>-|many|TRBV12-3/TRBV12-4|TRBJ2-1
TGTGCCAGCAGGATCTCCGGGACCCCAGACAATGAGCAGTTCTTC
CASRISGTPDNEQFF
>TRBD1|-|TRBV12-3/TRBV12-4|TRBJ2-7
TGTGCCAGCAGAGACGGGACAGACGAGCAGTACTTC
CASRDGTDEQYF
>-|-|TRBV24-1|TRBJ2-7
TGTGCCACCAGTGACTTTCGGACATCCGAGCAGTACTTC
CATSDFRTSEQYF
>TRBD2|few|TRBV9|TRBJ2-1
TGTGCCAGCAGCGTATCTAGCGGGCGCTACAATGAGCAGTTCTTC
CASSVSSGRYNEQFF
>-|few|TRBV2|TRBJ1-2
TGTGCCAGCAGGGGGGACCGAGGCTATGGCTACACCTTC
CASRGDRGYGYTF
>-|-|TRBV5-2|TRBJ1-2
TGTGCCATGGGCCCAGGGCTTTTCTGCTATGGCTACACCTTC
CAMGPGLFCYGYTF
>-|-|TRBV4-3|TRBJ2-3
TGCGCCAGCAGCCAAGAATACGGGTCTAGCACAGATACGCAGTATTTT
CASSQEYGSSTDTQYF
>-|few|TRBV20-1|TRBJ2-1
TGCAGTGCCTTCGGGCCATCCTACAATGAGCAGTTCTTC
CSAFGPSYNEQFF
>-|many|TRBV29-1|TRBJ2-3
TGCAGCGTTGAAGATGGAAGGGATACGCAGTATTTT
CSVEDGRDTQYF
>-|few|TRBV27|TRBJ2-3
TGTGCCAGCAGTAAGGACCGGGCCAGCACAGATACGCAGTATTTT
CASSKDRASTDTQYF
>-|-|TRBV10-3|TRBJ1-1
TGTGCCATCAGTGAGCCAGGGCAGGGCACTGAAGCTTTCTTT
CAISEPGQGTEAFF
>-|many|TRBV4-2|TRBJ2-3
TGTGCCAGCAGCCAAGCGTCGAAGGAATATACGCAGTATTTT
CASSQASKEYTQYF
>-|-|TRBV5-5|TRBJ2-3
TGTGCCAGCAGCTCTGATCCCACAGATACGCAGTATTTT
CASSSDPTDTQYF
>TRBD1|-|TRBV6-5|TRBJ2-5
TGTGCCAGCAGTTACTGGGGACAGGGGGCTGAGACCCAGTACTTC
CASSYWGQGAETQYF
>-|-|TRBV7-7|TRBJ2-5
TGTGCCAGCAGCCGACTCCTGGACATTAGACAAGAGACCCAGTACTTC
CASSRLLDIRQETQYF
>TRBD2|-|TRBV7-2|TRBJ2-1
TGTGCCAGCAGCCCGCTGGGGGTGGCGGGGGATGAGCAGTTCTTC
CASSPLGVAGDEQFF
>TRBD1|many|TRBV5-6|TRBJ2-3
TGTGCCAGCAGCTGGGCTACAGGGGGGACGAAGGATACGCAGTATTTT
CASSWATGGTKDTQYF
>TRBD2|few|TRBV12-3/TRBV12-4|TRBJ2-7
TGTGCCAGCAGTTGGACTAGCGGGATTTCCTACGAGCAGTACTTC
CASSWTSGISYEQYF
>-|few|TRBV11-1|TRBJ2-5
TGTGCCAGCAGCTTAGGAAGGAGGACTGAGCAAGAGACCCAGTACTTC
CASSLGRRTEQETQYF
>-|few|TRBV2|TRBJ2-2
TGTGCCAGCAGTGAGTGGGGGGGCGTCACCGGGGAGCTGTTTTTT
CASSEWGGVTGELFF
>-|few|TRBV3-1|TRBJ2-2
TGTGCCAGCAGCCAAGAGATTAGCACCGGGGAGCTGTTTTTT
CASSQEISTGELFF
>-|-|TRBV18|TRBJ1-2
TGTGCCAGCTCACCACCTGGACAGCCTCTGTATGGCTACACCTTC
CASSPPGQPLYGYTF